This TCR beta chain was captured in a study of cytomegalovirus exposure and HLA in healthy donors. PCR amplification relied on 60 Vbeta primers (plus 13 Jbeta primers). The assay was immunoSEQ multiplex PCR, and TCRdb's table has in-frame clones only and misses some. The sample lists about 160,000 clones, less than 90% occurring once. On this clone: Its antigen is as yet unknown.

Unmatched junction bases numbered 3, after V lost 5 bases and J lost 1 base. CDR3 length: 14 amino acids. CDR1 is MNHNY, CDR2 SVGAGI, per germline (reference sequence). Study-level findings and limits: The records held CMV serostatus as the only immune exposure information. For TCR beta chains, V- and J-gene trimming was later linked to a missense DCLRE1C variant.

This receptor was identified in a man aged 45-65 years in good health and CMV-seropositive. The V gene is TRBV6-6, the J gene TRBJ2-5, with TRBD2 matching over 8 bases. The sample was PBMCs. CDR3 sequence reads: CASSNGGAQETQYF. For the CDR3, the DNA is TGTGCCAGCAGTAACGGGGGGGCCCAAGAGACCCAGTACTTC.